Included here is one T cell receptor (beta chain) sequence, with context. The antigen is not known. The data belong to a study of T cell responses to AZD1222 COVID-19 vaccine. Clones were read by immunoSEQ multiplex PCR, and TCRdb kept only the in-frame ones, dropping some. The table includes 120,000 or so clones, 75% to 90% detected once. The V and J ends lost 3 bases and 4 bases respectively, with 13 bases between them. Germline CDR1 reads KGHSH; CDR2 reads LQKENI. This CDR3 spans 15 amino acids. Overall study results and limits: None of the repertoires were sampled until the peak T cell response had passed. At 160-218 and 743-854, vaccine-associated CD4 TCRs were dominant, and they spanned spike. Donors, mostly white British, included more females; clonal diversity was possibly underestimated.

The sequencing here drew on peripheral blood, taken on day 0 of MenACWY control vaccination. The receptor was isolated from an adult in good health. This chain connects TRBV18 to TRBJ2-1; possibly TRBD2 for D (6 bases). CDR3 amino acids: CASSPSGTGYNEQFF. The CDR3 DNA is TGTGCCAGCTCACCCTCTGGGACTGGATACAATGAGCAGTTCTTC. Complete variable domain (other parts from reference TRBV18 and TRBJ2-1): NAGVMQNPRHLVRRRGQEARLRCSPMKGHSHVYWYRQLPEEGLKFMVYLQKENIIDESGMPKERFSAEFPKEGPSILRIQQVVRGDSAAYFCASSPSGTGYNEQFFGPGTRLTVL.